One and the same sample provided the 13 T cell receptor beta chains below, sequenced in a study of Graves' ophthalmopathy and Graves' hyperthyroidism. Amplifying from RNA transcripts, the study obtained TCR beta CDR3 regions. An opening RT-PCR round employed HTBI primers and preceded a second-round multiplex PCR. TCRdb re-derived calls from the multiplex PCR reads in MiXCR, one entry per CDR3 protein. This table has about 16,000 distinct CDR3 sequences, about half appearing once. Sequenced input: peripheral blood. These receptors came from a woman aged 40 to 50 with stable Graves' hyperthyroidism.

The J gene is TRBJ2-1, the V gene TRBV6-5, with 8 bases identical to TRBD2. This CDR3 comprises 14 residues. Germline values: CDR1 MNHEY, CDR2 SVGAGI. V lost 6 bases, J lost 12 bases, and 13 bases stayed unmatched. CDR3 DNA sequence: TGTGCCAGCAGCACCTCCGGGACTAGGGTGGGGCAGTTCTTC. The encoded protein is CASSTSGTRVGQFF.

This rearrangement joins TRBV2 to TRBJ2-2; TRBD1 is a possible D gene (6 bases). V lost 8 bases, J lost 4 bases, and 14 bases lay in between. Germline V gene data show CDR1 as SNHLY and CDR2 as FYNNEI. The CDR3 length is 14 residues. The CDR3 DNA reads TGTGCCAGCCGAGAAACAGGGTTCACCGGGGAGCTGTTTTTT. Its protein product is CASRETGFTGELFF.

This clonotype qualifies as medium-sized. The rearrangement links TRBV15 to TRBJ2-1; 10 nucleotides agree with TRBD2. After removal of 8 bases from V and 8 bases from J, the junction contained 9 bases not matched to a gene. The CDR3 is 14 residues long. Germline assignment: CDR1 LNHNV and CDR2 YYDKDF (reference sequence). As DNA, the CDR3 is TGTGCCACCGGTCGGCTAGCGGGAGACCATGAGCAGTTCTTC. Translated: CATGRLAGDHEQFF.

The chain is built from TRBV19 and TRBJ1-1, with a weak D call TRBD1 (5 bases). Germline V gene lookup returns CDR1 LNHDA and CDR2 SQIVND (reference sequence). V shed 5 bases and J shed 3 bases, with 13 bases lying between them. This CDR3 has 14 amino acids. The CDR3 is CASSLGRSYTEAFF. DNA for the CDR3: TGTGCCAGTAGTTTGGGACGGTCTTACACTGAAGCTTTCTTT. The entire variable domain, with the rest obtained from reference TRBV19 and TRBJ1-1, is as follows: DGGITQSPKYLFRKEGQNVTLSCEQNLNHDAMYWYRQDPGQGLRLIYYSQIVNDFQKGDIAEGYSVSREKKESFPLTVTSAQKNPTAFYLCASSLGRSYTEAFFGQGTRLTVV.

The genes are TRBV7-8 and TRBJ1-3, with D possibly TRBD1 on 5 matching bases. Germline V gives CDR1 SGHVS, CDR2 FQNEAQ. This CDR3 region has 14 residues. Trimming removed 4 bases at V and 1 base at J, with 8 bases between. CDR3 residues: CASSYRGSGNTIYF. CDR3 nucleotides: TGTGCCAGCAGCTACCGGGGGTCTGGAAACACCATATATTTT.

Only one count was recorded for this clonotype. The DNA for the CDR3 is TGCGCCAGCAGACAGGGGGTCCCCGGGGAGCTGTTTTTT. The encoded protein is CASRQGVPGELFF. V gene TRBV10-2 combines with J gene TRBJ2-2; 8 positions agree with TRBD1. The CDR3 loop spans 13 amino acids. Looked up from germline, CDR1 is WSHSY and CDR2 is SAAADI. With V trimmed by 6 bases and J by 6 bases, 3 bases remained unmatched.

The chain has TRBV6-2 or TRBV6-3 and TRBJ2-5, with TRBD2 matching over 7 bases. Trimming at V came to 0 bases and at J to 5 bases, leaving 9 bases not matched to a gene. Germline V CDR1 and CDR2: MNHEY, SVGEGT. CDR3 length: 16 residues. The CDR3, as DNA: TGTGCCAGCAGTTACTCTACTAGCGCTGGGGTGGAGACCCAGTACTTC. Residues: CASSYSTSAGVETQYF.

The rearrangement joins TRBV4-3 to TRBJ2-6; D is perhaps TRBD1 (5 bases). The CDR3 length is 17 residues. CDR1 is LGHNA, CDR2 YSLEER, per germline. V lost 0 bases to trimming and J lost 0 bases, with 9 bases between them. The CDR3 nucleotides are TGCGCCAGCAGCCAAGAACAGGTCAACTCTGGGGCCAACGTCCTGACTTTC. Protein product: CASSQEQVNSGANVLTF.

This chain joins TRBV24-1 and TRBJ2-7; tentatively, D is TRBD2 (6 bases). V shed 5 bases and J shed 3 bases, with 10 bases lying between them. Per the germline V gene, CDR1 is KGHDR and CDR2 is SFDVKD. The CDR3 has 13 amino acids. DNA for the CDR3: TGTGCCACCAGTGCCGGGAGATTCTACGAGCAGTACTTC. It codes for CATSAGRFYEQYF.

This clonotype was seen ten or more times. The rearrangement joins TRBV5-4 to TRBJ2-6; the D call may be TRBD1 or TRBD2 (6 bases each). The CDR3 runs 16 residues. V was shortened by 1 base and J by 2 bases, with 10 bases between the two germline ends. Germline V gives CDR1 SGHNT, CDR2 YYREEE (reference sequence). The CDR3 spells CASSLHGGAGANVLTF. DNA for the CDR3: TGTGCCAGCAGCTTGCACGGGGGCGCTGGGGCCAACGTCCTGACTTTC.

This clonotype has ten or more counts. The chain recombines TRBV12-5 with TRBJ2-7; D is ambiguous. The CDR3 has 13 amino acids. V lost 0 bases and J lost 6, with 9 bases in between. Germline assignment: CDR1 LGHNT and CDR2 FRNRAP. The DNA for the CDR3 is TGTGCTAGTGGTTTGGTCGGGCGGCGCGAGCAGTACTTC. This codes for CASGLVGRREQYF.

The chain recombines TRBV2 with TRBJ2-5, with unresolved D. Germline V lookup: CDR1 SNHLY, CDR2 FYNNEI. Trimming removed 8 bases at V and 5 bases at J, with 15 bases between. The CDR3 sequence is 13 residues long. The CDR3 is CASYSGGVETQYF. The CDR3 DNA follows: TGTGCCAGCTATTCCGGTGGAGTCGAGACCCAGTACTTC.

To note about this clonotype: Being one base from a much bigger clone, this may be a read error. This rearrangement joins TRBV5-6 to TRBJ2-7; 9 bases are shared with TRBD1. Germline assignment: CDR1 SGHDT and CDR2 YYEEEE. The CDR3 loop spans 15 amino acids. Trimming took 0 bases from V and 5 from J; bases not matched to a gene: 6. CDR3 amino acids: CASSLDEQGADEQYF. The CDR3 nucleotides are TGTGCCAGCAGCTTGGATGAACAGGGGGCCGACGAGCAGTACTTC.